These 10 T cell receptor beta chains share one sample of origin, sequenced in a study of blood T cell repertoires in COVID-19. Here immunoSEQ multiplex PCR was the method, and the copy in TCRdb shows in-frame clones only, minus some. The profile shows about 290,000 clones, approximately 90% of them singletons. The sample comprised peripheral blood. The receptors were sampled from a middle-aged man with acute or convalescent COVID-19.

As for this clone: This sample includes further DNA sequences coding for the same CDR3. V and J are TRBV20-1 and TRBJ2-7; D not resolved. V was clipped by 1 base and J by 4 bases, with 5 bases between them. This CDR3 spans 11 amino acids. Germline loops: CDR1 DFQATT, CDR2 SNEGSKA (reference sequence). CDR3 sequence (DNA): TGCAGTGCTAGAGGGCAGTACGAGCAGTACTTC. Encoded protein: CSARGQYEQYF.

This chain links TRBV30 with TRBJ2-6; TRBD1 aligns across 7 bases. V lost 5 bases, J lost 0 bases, and 4 bases stayed unmatched. In germline, CDR1 is GTSNPN, CDR2 SVGIG (reference sequence). This CDR3 has 15 residues. The CDR3 coding sequence is TGTGCCTGGGACAGGGCCAGCTCTGGGGCCAACGTCCTGACTTTC. Amino acid sequence: CAWDRASSGANVLTF.

The chain couples TRBV7-2 to TRBJ2-1, with D possibly being TRBD1 (6 bases). The CDR3 totals 15 residues. Trimming cost V 3 bases and J 5 bases, with 14 bases left between them. Germline V gene lookup returns CDR1 SGHTA and CDR2 FQGNSA. The CDR3 nucleotides are TGTGCCAGCAGCTTCAGAACAGGGTGGGACAATGAGCAGTTCTTC. Amino acid sequence: CASSFRTGWDNEQFF.

V and J are TRBV10-3 and TRBJ1-5; D uncertain. The CDR3 loop spans 13 amino acids. Germline lookup yields CDR1 ENHRY and CDR2 SYGVKD. V lost 6 bases and J lost 7, with 13 bases in between. The DNA of the CDR3 is TGTGCCATCAGCCCCGTCGTAGAGCAGCCCCAGCATTTT. Amino acid sequence: CAISPVVEQPQHF.

In DNA form, the CDR3 reads TGTGCCAGTAGTATTCGGGATCAGCCCCAGCATTTT. Protein product: CASSIRDQPQHF. The chain links TRBV19 to TRBJ1-5, with D unclear. The V and J ends lost 3 bases and 5 bases respectively, with 5 bases between them. CDR3 length equals 12 residues. The V gene's germline CDR1 is LNHDA and CDR2 SQIVND (reference sequence).

The chain recombines TRBV7-8 with TRBJ1-2; 7 bases match TRBD1. The CDR3 runs 15 residues. V was pared by 5 bases and J by 1 base, with 7 bases of the junction left unmatched. Germline lookup yields CDR1 SGHVS and CDR2 FQNEAQ. CDR3: CASSPAGGRNYGYTF. CDR3 nucleotides: TGTGCCAGCAGCCCCGCAGGGGGACGTAACTATGGCTACACCTTC. Combining the CDR3 with reference TRBV7-8 and TRBJ1-2 gives the whole variable domain GAGVSQSPRYKVAKRGQDVALRCDPISGHVSLFWYQQALGQGPEFLTYFQNEAQLDKSGLPSDRFFAERPEGSVSTLKIQRTQQEDSAVYLCASSPAGGRNYGYTFGSGTRLTVV.

The chain links TRBV6-5 to TRBJ1-3; no clear D gene. This CDR3 is 15 amino acids long. Germline CDR1 reads MNHEY; CDR2 reads SVGAGI. The ends were cut back, 5 bases at V and 1 base at J, with 12 bases in the middle. CDR3 loop: CASSQQTLSGNTIYF. Here the CDR3 DNA reads TGTGCCAGCAGTCAACAGACACTTTCTGGAAACACCATATATTTT.

This chain links TRBV5-8 with TRBJ1-2; 8 bases fit TRBD1. Germline V gives CDR1 SGHTS, CDR2 YDEGEE. V was pared by 4 bases and J by 0 bases, with 5 bases of the junction left unmatched. The CDR3 is made up of 15 amino acids. The CDR3 reads CASSPDRVSNYGYTF. CDR3 DNA sequence: TGTGCCAGCAGCCCGGACAGGGTCTCTAACTATGGCTACACCTTC.

The rearrangement uses TRBV5-1 and TRBJ2-2, with 9 bases identical to TRBD1. CDR1 and CDR2 from the germline V gene are SGHRS and YFSETQ. The CDR3 covers 16 residues. The ends lost 2 bases at V and 4 bases at J; junction bases unmatched: 6. CDR3 region: CASSLWTGVSTGELFF. The CDR3 nucleotides are TGCGCCAGCAGCTTATGGACAGGGGTGTCCACCGGGGAGCTGTTTTTT.

V usage is TRBV6-1 and J usage is TRBJ1-2; D is ambiguous. This CDR3 spans 13 amino acids. Trimming cost V 1 base and J 3 bases, with 6 bases left between them. Germline lookup yields CDR1 MNHNS and CDR2 SASEGT. CDR3 protein: CASSEDGDYGYTF. The CDR3 coding sequence is TGTGCCAGCAGTGAAGACGGAGACTATGGCTACACCTTC.